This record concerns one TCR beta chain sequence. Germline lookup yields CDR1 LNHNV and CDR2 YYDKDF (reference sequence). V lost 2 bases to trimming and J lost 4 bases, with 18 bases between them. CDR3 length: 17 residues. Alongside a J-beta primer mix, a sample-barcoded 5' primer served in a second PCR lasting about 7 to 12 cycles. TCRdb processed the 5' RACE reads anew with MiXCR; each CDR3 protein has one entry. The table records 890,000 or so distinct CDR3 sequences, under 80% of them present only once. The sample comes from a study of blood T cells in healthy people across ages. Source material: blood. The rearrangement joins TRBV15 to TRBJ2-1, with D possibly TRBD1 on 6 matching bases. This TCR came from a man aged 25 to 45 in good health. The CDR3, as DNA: TGTGCCACCAGCAGAAACCAACGGGACAAACGATACAATGAGCAGTTCTTC. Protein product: CATSRNQRDKRYNEQFF.